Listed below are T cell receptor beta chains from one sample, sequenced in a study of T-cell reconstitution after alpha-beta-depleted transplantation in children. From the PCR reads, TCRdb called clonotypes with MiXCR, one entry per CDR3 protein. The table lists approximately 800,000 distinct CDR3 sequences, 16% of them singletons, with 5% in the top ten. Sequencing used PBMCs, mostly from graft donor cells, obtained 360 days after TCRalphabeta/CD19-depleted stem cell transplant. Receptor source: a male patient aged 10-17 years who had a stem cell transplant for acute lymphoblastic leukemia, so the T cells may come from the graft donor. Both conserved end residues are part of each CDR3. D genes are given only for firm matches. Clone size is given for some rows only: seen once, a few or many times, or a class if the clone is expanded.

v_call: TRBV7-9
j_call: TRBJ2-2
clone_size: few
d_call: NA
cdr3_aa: CASLVESNTGELFF
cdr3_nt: TGTGCCAGCTTGGTGGAATCGAACACCGGGGAGCTGTTTTTT

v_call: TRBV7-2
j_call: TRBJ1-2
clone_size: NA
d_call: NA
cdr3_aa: CASSSPVPLKKHGYTF
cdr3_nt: TGTGCCAGCAGCTCGCCGGTGCCCTTGAAAAAGCATGGCTACACCTTC

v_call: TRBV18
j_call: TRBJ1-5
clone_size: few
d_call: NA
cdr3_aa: CASSRNRVGAGNQPQHF
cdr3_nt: TGTGCCAGCTCCCGAAATCGGGTAGGGGCAGGCAATCAGCCCCAGCATTTT

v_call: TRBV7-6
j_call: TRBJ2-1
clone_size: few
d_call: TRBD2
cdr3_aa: CASSSRTSGSSNEQFF
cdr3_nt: TGTGCCAGCAGTTCCAGGACTAGCGGGAGTTCAAATGAGCAGTTCTTC

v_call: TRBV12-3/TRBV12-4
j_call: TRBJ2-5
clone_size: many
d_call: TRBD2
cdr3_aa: CASSFAVAGPKTQYF
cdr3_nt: TGTGCCAGCAGTTTCGCGGTAGCGGGACCGAAGACCCAGTACTTC

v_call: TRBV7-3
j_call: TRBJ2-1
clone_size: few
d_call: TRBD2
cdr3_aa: CASSSKGGPRLAGENEQFF
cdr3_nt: TGTGCCAGCAGCTCCAAGGGAGGTCCGCGGCTAGCGGGAGAGAATGAGCAGTTCTTC

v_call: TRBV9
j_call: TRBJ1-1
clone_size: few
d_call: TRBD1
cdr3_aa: CASSPSPGGNTEAFF
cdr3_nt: TGTGCCAGCAGCCCCTCCCCAGGGGGGAACACTGAAGCTTTCTTT

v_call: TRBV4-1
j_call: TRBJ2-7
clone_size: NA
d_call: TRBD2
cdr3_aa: CASSRPGGRIKSEQYF
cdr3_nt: TGCGCCAGCAGCCGGCCCGGCGGGAGGATAAAGTCCGAGCAGTACTTC

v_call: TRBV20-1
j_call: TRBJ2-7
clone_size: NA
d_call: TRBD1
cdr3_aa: CSASRTGIYEQYF
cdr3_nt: TGCAGTGCTAGTAGGACAGGGATCTACGAGCAGTACTTC

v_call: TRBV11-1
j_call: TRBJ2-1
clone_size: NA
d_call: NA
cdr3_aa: CASSNQFYRRVGYNEQFF
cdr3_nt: TGTGCCAGCAGCAACCAGTTCTACCGACGGGTAGGGTATAATGAGCAGTTCTTC

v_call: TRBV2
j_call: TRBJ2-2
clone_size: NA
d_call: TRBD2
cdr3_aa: CASNYGAGGRTGELFF
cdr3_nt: TGTGCCAGCAACTACGGAGCGGGAGGTCGCACCGGGGAGCTGTTTTTT

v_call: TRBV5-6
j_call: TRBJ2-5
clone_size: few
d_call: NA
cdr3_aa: CASSFVPGVETQYF
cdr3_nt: TGTGCCAGCAGCTTCGTCCCAGGGGTAGAGACCCAGTACTTC

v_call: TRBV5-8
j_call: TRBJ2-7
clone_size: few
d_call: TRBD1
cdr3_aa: CASSLATTGGGEQYF
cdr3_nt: TGTGCCAGCAGCTTGGCAACAACAGGGGGCGGCGAGCAGTACTTC

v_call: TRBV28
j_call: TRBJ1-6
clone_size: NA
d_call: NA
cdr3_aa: CASRWTAQWDNSPLHF
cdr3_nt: TGTGCCAGCAGATGGACAGCTCAATGGGATAATTCACCCCTCCACTTT